Sequencing of this TCR beta chain was carried out in a study of metastatic and nonmetastatic thyroid tumors. Across the study: Thyroid patients, malignant and benign, had repertoires compared across blood and tumor or nodule tissue. Whole-study findings and limits: Compared with benign nodules, malignant thyroid tumors were reported to have significantly higher TCR beta diversity in both blood and tumor.

Thyroid surgery was performed in patients who had received no treatment beforehand. Authors' methods: CDR3 differences across clinicopathological groups were used to build a distant-metastasis classifier for papillary thyroid cancer. TCRdb re-processed the PCR reads through MiXCR. The V and J calls and clone size come from TCRdb's table, not from the authors' own analysis. The sample lists about 16,000 clones, roughly 32% occurring once. As regards this clone: Its antigen is unidentified. This may come from a read error, since a much larger clone is one base off. The CDR3 does not end in the conserved phenylalanine or tryptophan, so this is likely a read error.

This TCR came from a female donor with papillary thyroid cancer or a benign thyroid nodule (not recorded which). Some clones in this sample may be carry-over from other donors' samples. The sequenced sample consisted of tumor tissue.

Written as DNA, the CDR3 is TGTGCCAGCAGCTTAGACTTTTCGGGGACAGGGGTAAGCTCCTATAATTCACCCCTCCACCTT. Encoded protein: CASSLDFSGTGVSSYNSPLHL. This chain connects TRBV11-2 to TRBJ1-6; TRBD1 agrees at 10 bases. This CDR3 is 21 amino acids long. Germline lookup yields CDR1 SGHAT and CDR2 FQNNGV. After removal of 0 bases from V and 0 bases from J, the junction contained 11 bases not matched to a gene.